The rows below give T cell receptor beta chains drawn from one sample of a study of shared clonotypes between healthy human individuals. Measured with immunoSEQ multiplex PCR; TCRdb has only the in-frame clones, and not every one. The sample shows 1,100,000 or so clones, 70% to 80% of them seen only once. The sample was memory CD4+ T cells from PBMCs. The receptors here all came from a man aged 18 to 30 in good health. Some clones in this sample may be carry-over from other donors' samples. Both conserved end residues are part of each CDR3. A D gene is named only where the DNA matches it firmly. The size entry is marked missing in some rows and otherwise reads once, few, many or a size class.

V: TRBV9
D: TRBD1
size: -
J: TRBJ1-4
CDR3: CASSASTGGNEKLFF
DNA: TGTGCCAGCAGCGCAAGTACAGGGGGCAATGAAAAACTGTTTTTT

V: TRBV6-5
D: TRBD1
size: -
J: TRBJ1-2
CDR3: CASSYKRGGHYGYTF
DNA: TGTGCCAGCAGTTACAAGAGAGGGGGCCATTATGGCTACACCTTC

V: TRBV27
D: -
size: few
J: TRBJ1-5
CDR3: CASRGAGSNQPQHF
DNA: TGTGCCAGCAGGGGAGCGGGGTCCAATCAGCCCCAGCATTTT

V: TRBV29-1
D: -
size: -
J: TRBJ2-3
CDR3: CSVGGVAKDTQYF
DNA: TGCAGCGTTGGGGGGGTGGCCAAAGATACGCAGTATTTT

V: TRBV6-6
D: TRBD1
size: -
J: TRBJ1-2
CDR3: CASSSITGARGYTF
DNA: TGTGCCAGCAGTTCCATCACAGGGGCCAGAGGCTACACCTTC

V: TRBV18
D: -
size: -
J: TRBJ1-1
CDR3: CASSPTLQGTEAFF
DNA: TGTGCCAGCTCACCAACCCTACAAGGGACTGAAGCTTTCTTT

V: TRBV6-5
D: -
size: -
J: TRBJ2-3
CDR3: CASSSLSGGPDTQYF
DNA: TGTGCCAGCAGTTCCCTTAGCGGAGGACCAGATACGCAGTATTTT

V: TRBV19
D: TRBD2
size: -
J: TRBJ2-2
CDR3: CASTRRLAGTNTGELFF
DNA: TGTGCCAGTACCCGCCGCCTAGCGGGAACAAACACCGGGGAGCTGTTTTTT

V: TRBV5-4
D: TRBD2
size: -
J: TRBJ2-5
CDR3: CASSGTSRETQYF
DNA: TGTGCCAGCAGCGGGACTAGTAGGGAGACCCAGTACTTC

V: TRBV7-9
D: TRBD1
size: many
J: TRBJ1-4
CDR3: CASSPQGGENEKLFF
DNA: TGTGCCAGCAGCCCCCAGGGGGGGGAGAATGAAAAACTGTTTTTT

V: TRBV5-1
D: -
size: -
J: TRBJ2-5
CDR3: CASTAGEWGETQYF
DNA: TGCGCCAGCACCGCCGGCGAGTGGGGAGAGACCCAGTACTTC

V: TRBV11-2
D: -
size: -
J: TRBJ1-5
CDR3: CASSPDTAQPQHF
DNA: TGTGCCAGCAGCCCAGACACGGCTCAGCCCCAGCATTTT

V: TRBV19
D: TRBD1
size: -
J: TRBJ1-1
CDR3: CASTTGTGAVGAFF
DNA: TGTGCCAGTACCACAGGGACAGGGGCGGTTGGAGCTTTCTTT

V: TRBV5-1
D: -
size: once
J: TRBJ1-3
CDR3: CASSREGSGNTIYF
DNA: TGCGCCAGCAGTAGGGAGGGTTCTGGAAACACCATATATTTT

V: TRBV28
D: -
size: once
J: TRBJ1-5
CDR3: CASSFKPNQPQHF
DNA: TGTGCCAGCAGTTTTAAGCCCAATCAGCCCCAGCATTTT

V: TRBV18
D: -
size: -
J: TRBJ1-5
CDR3: CASSQGNQPQHF
DNA: TGTGCCAGCTCTCAGGGGAATCAGCCCCAGCATTTT

V: TRBV15
D: -
size: -
J: TRBJ1-1
CDR3: CATSRAWLGASKNTEAFF
DNA: TGTGCCACCAGCAGAGCGTGGTTGGGGGCCAGCAAGAACACTGAAGCTTTCTTT

V: TRBV5-1
D: -
size: few
J: TRBJ1-1
CDR3: CASSLTRNTEAFF
DNA: TGCGCCAGCAGCCTTACACGGAACACTGAAGCTTTCTTT

V: TRBV23-1
D: -
size: -
J: TRBJ1-2
CDR3: CASSHRGYCYGYTF
DNA: TGCGCCAGCAGTCATAGGGGGTATTGCTATGGCTACACCTTC

V: TRBV19
D: -
size: -
J: TRBJ1-4
CDR3: CASSPGAAYNEKLFF
DNA: TGTGCCAGTAGTCCCGGAGCGGCTTATAATGAAAAACTGTTTTTT

V: TRBV7-9
D: -
size: -
J: TRBJ1-3
CDR3: CASSRQPYSGNTIYF
DNA: TGTGCCAGCAGCCGGCAACCGTACTCTGGAAACACCATATATTTT

V: TRBV5-4
D: TRBD2
size: once
J: TRBJ2-1
CDR3: CASSPGASGWSSYNEQFF
DNA: TGTGCCAGCTCCCCCGGAGCTAGCGGATGGAGCTCCTACAATGAGCAGTTCTTC

V: TRBV28
D: TRBD2
size: -
J: TRBJ2-3
CDR3: CASKRFGLAGGADTQYF
DNA: TGTGCCAGCAAGAGATTCGGACTAGCGGGTGGGGCAGATACGCAGTATTTT

V: TRBV5-1
D: -
size: -
J: TRBJ2-1
CDR3: CASSLGYGEQFF
DNA: TGCGCCAGCAGCTTGGGCTATGGGGAGCAGTTCTTC